This entry concerns a single TCR beta chain. The antigen it binds to is not known. No clone much larger than this one lies a single base away; base qualities are absent. This sample is part of a study of blood T cell repertoires in COVID-19 (TCRdb year 2020). Concerning the study at large: Samples covering the acute and convalescent phases of COVID-19 were provided by collaborators in the United States, Italy and Spain. The prospective study material was composed of cDNA or gDNA derived from T cells, B-cell-depleted T cells, or PBMCs. The dataset comprised deeply sampled blood TCRbeta repertoires from subjects exposed to, actively infected with, or recovered from COVID-19. The repertoires were released in a freely available public database meant as a resource for research on the immune response to SARS-CoV-2. The samples were drawn from two sources: the first 160 participants of the ongoing ImmuneRACE study, and 950 to 1,500 subjects contributed by 6 global collaborators. Nearly every sample came with metadata listing a de-identified subject ID, COVID-19 status, age in years and sex. Where available, HLA class I and class II types were taken from metadata supplied by the sample provider and were not determined by assay-based typing.

From the cysteine through the phenylalanine, the CDR3 covers 15 amino acids. Only the CDR3 portion is preserved as DNA: 45 bases, with reading frame beginning at the first base. Trimming costs V 4 bases and J 0 bases, and their ends lie 10 bases apart. The germline V gene encodes CDR1 KGHSH and CDR2 LQKENI. TCRbeta CDR3 regions were amplified from genomic DNA using the immunoSEQ Assay, a bias-controlled multiplex PCR. On the study's bioinformatics: Within the assay, amplification of reference gene primers was used to estimate how many nucleated cells each sample contained. Sequence reads were collapsed and filtered to measure the absolute abundance of every unique TCRbeta CDR3 rearrangement. For each sample, productive Simpson clonality was calculated by taking the square root of Simpson's diversity index across productive rearrangements. TCRdb took this table from immuneACCESS and kept in-frame rearrangements with V and J called. Such tables lack part of the clones; where checked against another copy, unresolved V genes explain under half of the gap, and the rest is unexplained. V, J and clone size are taken as reported in that table, and D and trimming were inferred from the DNA itself. The sample profile shows about 49,000 clones; 90% to 95% of them were found once. The ten biggest clones cover 2.5% to 3.5% of the sample.

Each collaborating institution followed its own protocols to collect whole blood in K2EDTA tubes. For TCRbeta analysis, collaborators shipped samples as frozen whole blood, isolated PBMCs, or DNA extracted from either of those sample types. Paper-wide results and their limitations: The amount of clinical and demographic metadata varied by source and participant and was provided uncurated.

Sequenced: peripheral blood. The sequence was obtained from a human donor in a cohort sampled during active COVID-19. The chain is made from TRBV18 and TRBJ2-1; TRBD1 could be the D gene, as 6 bases match. The encoded CDR3 is CASSHADSSYNEQFF. The nucleotide sequence is given as TGTGCCAGCTCACACGCGGACAGCTCCTACAATGAGCAGTTCTTC.